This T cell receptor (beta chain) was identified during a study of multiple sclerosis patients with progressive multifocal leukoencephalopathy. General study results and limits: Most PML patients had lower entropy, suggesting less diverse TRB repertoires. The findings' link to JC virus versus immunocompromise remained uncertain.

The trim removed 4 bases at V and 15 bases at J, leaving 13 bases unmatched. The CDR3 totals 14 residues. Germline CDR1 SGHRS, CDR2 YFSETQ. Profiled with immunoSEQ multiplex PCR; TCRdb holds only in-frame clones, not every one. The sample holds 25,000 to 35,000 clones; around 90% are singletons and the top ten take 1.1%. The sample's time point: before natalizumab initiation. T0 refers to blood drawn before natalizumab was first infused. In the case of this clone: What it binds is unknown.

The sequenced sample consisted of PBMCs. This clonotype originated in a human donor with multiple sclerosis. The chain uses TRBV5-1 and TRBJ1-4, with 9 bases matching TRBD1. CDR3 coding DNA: TGCGCCAGCAGCCTCGGACAGGGGAACGGAAAGGTGTTTTTT. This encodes CASSLGQGNGKVFF.